The rows below give T cell receptor beta chains drawn from one sample of a study of T cell responses to AZD1222 COVID-19 vaccine. The method was immunoSEQ multiplex PCR; TCRdb's version includes in-frame clones alone and lacks a portion of them. The repertoire includes 90,000 to 150,000 clones, roughly 91% of them detected once, and 3.5% sits in the top ten. Specimen: peripheral blood, collected 28 days after the second AZD1222 dose. Source of these receptors: an adult who received the AZD1222 COVID-19 vaccine. The CDR3 runs from the conserved cysteine through the conserved F or W. The D gene is left open where the match is weak. Clone size is not always given. Where it is, it says once, few, many or a class for expanded clones.

v_gene: TRBV24-1; d_gene: .; j_gene: TRBJ1-4; abundance: .; CDR3nt: TGTGCCACCAGTAGGGCCGGATCCAATGAAAAACTGTTTTTT; CDR3aa: CATSRAGSNEKLFF
v_gene: TRBV4-3; d_gene: .; j_gene: TRBJ1-4; abundance: .; CDR3nt: TGCGCCAGCAGCCAAGATACGCGAACTATGCGGGAAAAACTGTTTTTT; CDR3aa: CASSQDTRTMREKLFF
v_gene: TRBV11-2; d_gene: .; j_gene: TRBJ1-1; abundance: .; CDR3nt: TGTGCCAGCAGCCTCTCGAACACTGAAGCTTTCTTT; CDR3aa: CASSLSNTEAFF
v_gene: TRBV27; d_gene: .; j_gene: TRBJ1-1; abundance: .; CDR3nt: TGTGCCAGCAGTAACCAGGGTGCAGCTTTCTTT; CDR3aa: CASSNQGAAFF
v_gene: TRBV6-2/TRBV6-3; d_gene: .; j_gene: TRBJ1-2; abundance: .; CDR3nt: TGTGCCAGCAGTCGTCTATCGCCACGAGATTCTAACTATGGCTACACCTTC; CDR3aa: CASSRLSPRDSNYGYTF
v_gene: TRBV6-2/TRBV6-3; d_gene: TRBD2; j_gene: TRBJ2-1; abundance: few; CDR3nt: TGTGCCAGCAGTTACATAGGACTAGCGGGAGGTCTGAATGAGCAGTTCTTC; CDR3aa: CASSYIGLAGGLNEQFF
v_gene: TRBV7-9; d_gene: .; j_gene: TRBJ1-3; abundance: .; CDR3nt: TGTGCCAGCAGCCCGCAAACTCATGGAAACACCATATATTTT; CDR3aa: CASSPQTHGNTIYF
v_gene: TRBV3-1/TRBV3-2; d_gene: .; j_gene: TRBJ2-7; abundance: .; CDR3nt: TGTGCCAGCAGTCAAGGCGCAGGGTCCTTAACCTACGAGCAGTACTTC; CDR3aa: CASSQGAGSLTYEQYF
v_gene: TRBV7-3; d_gene: TRBD2; j_gene: TRBJ2-5; abundance: .; CDR3nt: TGTGCCAGCAGCTTGGCGGGAGGGCCCGGGGAGACCCAGTACTTC; CDR3aa: CASSLAGGPGETQYF
v_gene: TRBV5-8; d_gene: .; j_gene: TRBJ1-1; abundance: .; CDR3nt: TGTGCCAGCAGCTCGTACACAGGGTTGAACACTGAAGCTTTCTTT; CDR3aa: CASSSYTGLNTEAFF
v_gene: TRBV4-2; d_gene: .; j_gene: TRBJ2-6; abundance: .; CDR3nt: TGTGCCAGCAGCCTGGGGCTTGGGGCCAACGTCCTGACTTTC; CDR3aa: CASSLGLGANVLTF
v_gene: TRBV4-1; d_gene: TRBD1; j_gene: TRBJ1-1; abundance: .; CDR3nt: TGCGCCAGCAGCCACCTGGGGGCTGATAACAGGGGGGCTTTCTTT; CDR3aa: CASSHLGADNRGAFF
v_gene: TRBV28; d_gene: .; j_gene: TRBJ2-1; abundance: few; CDR3nt: TGTGCCAGCAGTTTTCCTTACAGCAACAATGAGCAGTTCTTC; CDR3aa: CASSFPYSNNEQFF
v_gene: TRBV4-1; d_gene: TRBD1; j_gene: TRBJ1-6; abundance: .; CDR3nt: TGCGCCAGCAGCCAGCAAATCACCGGGACAGTACCTAATTCACCCCTCCACTTT; CDR3aa: CASSQQITGTVPNSPLHF
v_gene: TRBV3-1/TRBV3-2; d_gene: TRBD2; j_gene: TRBJ2-6; abundance: .; CDR3nt: TGTGCCAGCAGCCAAGTACGACTAGCGGGGATGGGGGCCAACGTCCTGACTTTC; CDR3aa: CASSQVRLAGMGANVLTF
v_gene: TRBV14; d_gene: .; j_gene: TRBJ1-3; abundance: .; CDR3nt: TGTGCCAGCAGCCAGCTTGGAAACACCATATATTTT; CDR3aa: CASSQLGNTIYF
v_gene: TRBV3-1/TRBV3-2; d_gene: TRBD1; j_gene: TRBJ1-5; abundance: once; CDR3nt: TGTGCCAGCAGCCAAGGACAGGGATTAAGCAATCAGCCCCAGCATTTT; CDR3aa: CASSQGQGLSNQPQHF
v_gene: TRBV7-2; d_gene: .; j_gene: TRBJ1-4; abundance: .; CDR3nt: TGTGCCAGCAGCTTAGTAAATGTGGGTGGGGGTTTTGGTGAAAAACTGTTTTTT; CDR3aa: CASSLVNVGGGFGEKLFF
v_gene: TRBV2; d_gene: .; j_gene: TRBJ1-2; abundance: .; CDR3nt: TGTGCCAGCACTAATATCGGCTATGGCTACACCTTC; CDR3aa: CASTNIGYGYTF
v_gene: TRBV7-2; d_gene: .; j_gene: TRBJ1-1; abundance: .; CDR3nt: TGTGCCAGCAGCTTATACAGAGCTGAAGCTTTCTTT; CDR3aa: CASSLYRAEAFF
v_gene: TRBV2; d_gene: .; j_gene: TRBJ1-2; abundance: .; CDR3nt: TGTGCCAGCAGTCAAAAAGTGGCGAGCTACACCTTC; CDR3aa: CASSQKVASYTF
v_gene: TRBV6-2/TRBV6-3; d_gene: .; j_gene: TRBJ1-2; abundance: .; CDR3nt: TGTGCCAGCAGTAGCAGCCCCTATGGCTACACCTTC; CDR3aa: CASSSSPYGYTF
v_gene: TRBV3-1/TRBV3-2; d_gene: TRBD2; j_gene: TRBJ2-3; abundance: .; CDR3nt: TGTGCCAGCAGCCATGGACTAGCCTCAGATACGCAGTATTTT; CDR3aa: CASSHGLASDTQYF
v_gene: TRBV5-8; d_gene: TRBD1; j_gene: TRBJ1-1; abundance: .; CDR3nt: TGTGCCAGCAGCAGGACAGGGGAGGTCGGTTTCTTT; CDR3aa: CASSRTGEVGFF
v_gene: TRBV20-1; d_gene: .; j_gene: TRBJ2-5; abundance: .; CDR3nt: TGCAGTGCTAGTGACGGCCTCCAAGAGACCCAGTACTTC; CDR3aa: CSASDGLQETQYF
v_gene: TRBV19; d_gene: .; j_gene: TRBJ1-3; abundance: once; CDR3nt: TGTGCCAGTAGTACCTTTGGCAGCTCCTTCTCTGGAAACACCATATATTTT; CDR3aa: CASSTFGSSFSGNTIYF
v_gene: TRBV7-3; d_gene: TRBD2; j_gene: TRBJ2-1; abundance: once; CDR3nt: TGTGCCAGCAGAGCTAGCGGGGCAAACAATGAGCAGTTCTTC; CDR3aa: CASRASGANNEQFF
v_gene: TRBV24-1; d_gene: .; j_gene: TRBJ2-3; abundance: .; CDR3nt: TGTGCCACCAGTGGGCTAGGCACAGATACGCAGTATTTT; CDR3aa: CATSGLGTDTQYF
v_gene: TRBV19; d_gene: TRBD1; j_gene: TRBJ1-6; abundance: .; CDR3nt: TGTGCCAGTAGTCCCCCCGGGACAGAGAATTCACCCCTCCACTTT; CDR3aa: CASSPPGTENSPLHF
v_gene: TRBV7-8; d_gene: TRBD2; j_gene: TRBJ2-1; abundance: .; CDR3nt: TGTGCCAGCGGCGATCGTTGGCTAGCGGGAGTAGGTGAGCAGTTCTTC; CDR3aa: CASGDRWLAGVGEQFF
v_gene: TRBV9; d_gene: .; j_gene: TRBJ1-1; abundance: .; CDR3nt: TGTGCCAGCAGCGCGGGACTGGTGAACACTGAAGCTTTCTTT; CDR3aa: CASSAGLVNTEAFF
v_gene: TRBV30; d_gene: TRBD1; j_gene: TRBJ1-1; abundance: .; CDR3nt: TGTGCCTGGAACCAGGGACAGAGGGGTGAAGCTTTCTTT; CDR3aa: CAWNQGQRGEAFF
v_gene: TRBV6-5; d_gene: TRBD1; j_gene: TRBJ2-6; abundance: .; CDR3nt: TGTGCCAGCAGAACCGGACAGGCTGGGGCCAACGTCCTGACTTTC; CDR3aa: CASRTGQAGANVLTF
v_gene: TRBV12-3/TRBV12-4; d_gene: .; j_gene: TRBJ1-2; abundance: .; CDR3nt: TGTGCCAGCAGTTTCGGGCCGCTAAAGAACTTC; CDR3aa: CASSFGPLKNF
v_gene: TRBV6-4; d_gene: .; j_gene: TRBJ2-1; abundance: .; CDR3nt: TGTGCCAGCAGTGTCGGCGGGACCTACAATGAGCAGTTCTTC; CDR3aa: CASSVGGTYNEQFF
v_gene: TRBV18; d_gene: TRBD2; j_gene: TRBJ2-1; abundance: .; CDR3nt: TGTGCCAGCTCCCACTCGAGGACCCGGGACTATTACAATGAGCAGTTCTTC; CDR3aa: CASSHSRTRDYYNEQFF
v_gene: TRBV7-3; d_gene: TRBD1; j_gene: TRBJ1-1; abundance: once; CDR3nt: TGTGCCAGCAGCTTGGACAGGCGCAACACTGAAGCTTTCTTT; CDR3aa: CASSLDRRNTEAFF
v_gene: TRBV27; d_gene: .; j_gene: TRBJ2-6; abundance: .; CDR3nt: TGTGCCAGCAGTTTAGGGCACATCAACGTCCTGACTTTC; CDR3aa: CASSLGHINVLTF
v_gene: TRBV28; d_gene: .; j_gene: TRBJ1-1; abundance: .; CDR3nt: TGTGCCAGCAGGGGGGGTCCTGAAGCTTTCTTT; CDR3aa: CASRGGPEAFF
v_gene: TRBV6-5; d_gene: .; j_gene: TRBJ1-2; abundance: few; CDR3nt: TGTGCCAGCACTAACCGGGGGGGCCCCTATGGCTACACCTTC; CDR3aa: CASTNRGGPYGYTF
v_gene: TRBV25-1; d_gene: .; j_gene: TRBJ1-4; abundance: .; CDR3nt: TGTGCCAGCAGTGAACGAGATATGGGAGGCGGTGAAAAACTGTTTTTT; CDR3aa: CASSERDMGGGEKLFF
v_gene: TRBV12-3/TRBV12-4; d_gene: .; j_gene: TRBJ1-3; abundance: .; CDR3nt: TGTGCCAGCCCCGGAAACACCATATATTTT; CDR3aa: CASPGNTIYF
v_gene: TRBV5-4; d_gene: TRBD1; j_gene: TRBJ1-2; abundance: .; CDR3nt: TGTGCCAGCAGCTTGGGGACAGGGGGCGCTGGCTACACCTTC; CDR3aa: CASSLGTGGAGYTF
v_gene: TRBV4-3; d_gene: .; j_gene: TRBJ2-3; abundance: .; CDR3nt: TGCGCCAGCAGCCAAGATCGGGTGATCTTGACAGATACGCAGTATTTT; CDR3aa: CASSQDRVILTDTQYF
v_gene: TRBV5-1; d_gene: TRBD2; j_gene: TRBJ2-3; abundance: .; CDR3nt: TGCGCCAGCAGCCCCCTTCCATCTAGCGGGGGGTCCACAGATACGCAGTATTTT; CDR3aa: CASSPLPSSGGSTDTQYF
v_gene: TRBV12-3/TRBV12-4; d_gene: .; j_gene: TRBJ2-5; abundance: .; CDR3nt: TGTGCCAGCAGTTTCCGGGAGACCCAGTACTTC; CDR3aa: CASSFRETQYF
v_gene: TRBV6-2/TRBV6-3; d_gene: TRBD1; j_gene: TRBJ2-7; abundance: .; CDR3nt: TGTGCCAGCAGTTACCGACAGGGGCTCAACGAGCAGTACTTC; CDR3aa: CASSYRQGLNEQYF
v_gene: TRBV20-1; d_gene: TRBD1; j_gene: TRBJ1-5; abundance: once; CDR3nt: TGCAGTGCAGTCGACCGGGACAGACAGCATTTT; CDR3aa: CSAVDRDRQHF
v_gene: TRBV5-4; d_gene: .; j_gene: TRBJ1-2; abundance: .; CDR3nt: TGTGCCAGCAGCGGATCACCGGGGGCCGATAACTATGGCTACACCTTC; CDR3aa: CASSGSPGADNYGYTF
v_gene: TRBV10-3; d_gene: .; j_gene: TRBJ1-1; abundance: .; CDR3nt: TGTGCCATCAGTCTCTCTCCCCTTAGGGACACTGAAGCTTTCTTT; CDR3aa: CAISLSPLRDTEAFF